The rows below give T cell receptor beta chains drawn from one sample of a study of CD8 T cells in Susac syndrome. Via MiXCR, TCRdb re-called the immunoSEQ multiplex PCR reads, giving one row per CDR3 protein. The profile covers some 180,000 distinct CDR3 sequences, with roughly 90% appearing a single time and roughly 0.087% taken by the ten largest. The sequenced sample consisted of CD4+ T cells from PBMCs. The receptor set was obtained from a human donor with Susac syndrome. CDR3s include the opening cysteine and the closing phenylalanine or tryptophan. The D gene is left open where the match is weak. The size of a clone is reported for some rows only, either as once, few or many, or as a class for expanded clones.

J,D,size,V,CDR3,DNA
TRBJ2-1,TRBD2,-,TRBV20-1,CSSGSGTSGNNEQFF,TGCAGCAGCGGATCGGGGACTAGCGGAAACAATGAGCAGTTCTTC
TRBJ2-5,-,-,TRBV5-1,CASSPEGRAEETQYF,TGCGCCAGCAGCCCGGAGGGCAGGGCGGAGGAGACCCAGTACTTC
TRBJ2-7,TRBD2,-,TRBV20-1,CSASGRAAEQYF,TGCAGTGCTAGTGGGAGGGCAGCCGAGCAGTACTTC
TRBJ2-3,-,-,TRBV2,CASSGGSQDTQYF,TGTGCCAGCAGCGGCGGCTCCCAAGATACGCAGTATTTT
TRBJ2-1,-,-,TRBV6-2/TRBV6-3,CASSRDRGKAGGHNEQFF,TGTGCCAGCAGCCGGGACAGGGGAAAAGCGGGAGGTCACAATGAGCAGTTCTTC
TRBJ2-7,TRBD1,once,TRBV20-1,CSARDAGQAGSLYF,TGCAGTGCACGCGACGCAGGACAGGCCGGGTCTCTGTACTTC
TRBJ1-5,TRBD1,once,TRBV28,CASTQTPWTGGLGQPQHF,TGTGCCAGCACTCAAACCCCCTGGACAGGGGGCCTCGGGCAGCCCCAGCATTTT
TRBJ1-4,-,-,TRBV5-1,CASSFDTNAEKLFF,TGCGCCAGCAGCTTTGACACGAACGCTGAAAAACTGTTTTTT
TRBJ2-1,-,-,TRBV7-3,CASSLFDEQFF,TGTGCCAGCAGCTTGTTCGATGAGCAGTTCTTC
TRBJ2-7,-,-,TRBV6-2/TRBV6-3,CASSKTSRYEQYF,TGTGCCAGCAGTAAAACTAGCCGCTACGAGCAGTACTTC
TRBJ2-3,-,once,TRBV30,CAWRGTGTDTQYF,TGTGCCTGGAGGGGCACAGGGACAGATACGCAGTATTTT
TRBJ1-6,-,-,TRBV30,CAWTPGHTRRSYNSPLHF,TGTGCCTGGACCCCAGGGCACACAAGACGCTCCTATAATTCACCCCTCCACTTT
TRBJ2-7,-,few,TRBV5-1,CASSSNQGEQYF,TGCGCCAGCAGCTCAAACCAGGGGGAGCAGTACTTC
TRBJ1-5,TRBD1,-,TRBV10-3,CAIGQGASNQPQHF,TGTGCCATCGGACAGGGGGCCAGCAATCAGCCCCAGCATTTT
TRBJ1-2,-,-,TRBV6-5,CASSYAVAAGYGYTF,TGTGCCAGCAGTTACGCAGTTGCTGCTGGCTATGGCTACACCTTC
TRBJ1-1,TRBD1,once,TRBV29-1,CSAEQGRAFF,TGCAGCGCAGAACAGGGGCGGGCTTTCTTT
TRBJ1-2,TRBD1,-,TRBV15,CATSRDPPDRGFDYGYTF,TGTGCCACCAGCAGAGACCCACCTGACAGGGGATTCGACTATGGCTACACCTTC
TRBJ2-7,-,-,TRBV7-9,CASSPTHSYEQYF,TGTGCCAGCAGCCCGACTCACTCCTACGAGCAGTACTTC
TRBJ1-4,-,-,TRBV18,CASSSLRDGIGKLFF,TGTGCCAGCTCATCCCTTCGGGACGGCATTGGAAAACTGTTTTTT
TRBJ1-6,-,-,TRBV5-1,CASSLDLASPLHF,TGCGCCAGCAGCTTGGATTTAGCGTCACCCCTCCACTTT
TRBJ2-3,-,-,TRBV24-1,CATSQLRGSHTDTQYF,TGTGCCACCAGTCAACTTCGGGGGTCCCACACAGATACGCAGTATTTT
TRBJ2-6,-,-,TRBV7-9,CASRPAADSGANVLTF,TGTGCCAGCAGACCGGCGGCGGACTCTGGGGCCAACGTCCTGACTTTC
TRBJ2-1,TRBD2,-,TRBV19,CASSIGAGTSGRRQFF,TGTGCCAGTAGTATAGGCGCCGGGACTAGCGGGAGAAGGCAGTTCTTC
TRBJ1-1,-,-,TRBV6-5,CASSSAGYMNTEAFF,TGTGCCAGCAGTTCTGCAGGGTACATGAACACTGAAGCTTTCTTT
TRBJ1-1,-,-,TRBV20-1,CSARGLDRNTEAFF,TGCAGTGCTAGGGGCCTGGACAGGAACACTGAAGCTTTCTTT
TRBJ1-5,-,-,TRBV7-6,CASSLAGDQPQHF,TGTGCCAGCAGCTTAGCAGGGGATCAGCCCCAGCATTTT
TRBJ2-1,-,-,TRBV11-2,CASSLQITGKFLNEQFF,TGTGCCAGCAGCCTTCAAATTACGGGGAAATTTTTGAATGAGCAGTTCTTC
TRBJ2-3,-,-,TRBV5-6,CASSHSFETDTQYF,TGTGCCAGCAGCCACAGTTTCGAGACAGATACGCAGTATTTT
TRBJ1-1,-,-,TRBV3-1,CASSQGWAEAFF,TGTGCCAGCAGCCAAGGGTGGGCTGAAGCTTTCTTT
TRBJ1-2,TRBD1,once,TRBV20-1,CSARLPRTGRLVNYGYTF,TGCAGTGCTAGATTGCCCCGGACAGGCCGCCTAGTAAACTATGGCTACACCTTC
TRBJ1-2,TRBD1,-,TRBV28,CASSLPQGAGYGYTF,TGTGCCAGCAGTCTACCTCAGGGGGCCGGCTATGGCTACACCTTC
TRBJ2-4,-,-,TRBV9,CASSDRGASQNIQYF,TGTGCCAGCAGCGACCGGGGGGCTAGCCAAAACATTCAGTACTTC
TRBJ2-3,-,-,TRBV6-1,CASRTFSSIPQYF,TGTGCCAGCAGGACCTTCTCGTCAATCCCGCAGTATTTT
TRBJ2-3,TRBD1,-,TRBV25-1,CASTRDRVSDTQYF,TGTGCCAGCACTCGGGACAGGGTATCAGATACGCAGTATTTT
TRBJ1-5,-,-,TRBV5-8,CASSLDSDEGINQPQHF,TGTGCCAGCAGCTTGGACTCGGATGAGGGCATCAATCAGCCCCAGCATTTT
TRBJ1-1,TRBD1,-,TRBV6-1,CASGQGNTEAFF,TGTGCCAGCGGACAGGGGAACACTGAAGCTTTCTTT
TRBJ2-1,-,-,TRBV18,CASSPLSGEQFF,TGTGCCAGCTCACCACTCAGCGGAGAGCAGTTCTTC
TRBJ2-7,TRBD1,-,TRBV30,CAWAGTGLYEQYF,TGTGCCTGGGCCGGGACAGGGCTCTACGAGCAGTACTTC
TRBJ1-1,-,-,TRBV3-1,CASSQIGGTEAFF,TGTGCCAGCAGTCAAATAGGGGGCACTGAAGCTTTCTTT
TRBJ2-7,-,-,TRBV29-1,CSVWTVSYEQYF,TGCAGCGTTTGGACAGTCTCCTACGAGCAGTACTTC
TRBJ1-5,-,-,TRBV27,CASRAGSNIGNQPQHF,TGTGCCAGCAGGGCAGGGAGTAATATCGGCAATCAGCCCCAGCATTTT
TRBJ1-2,TRBD1,-,TRBV27,CASSFTGAPGYTF,TGTGCCAGCAGTTTTACAGGGGCCCCCGGCTACACCTTC
TRBJ2-5,-,-,TRBV28,CASSGQPIQETQYF,TGTGCCAGCAGTGGACAGCCGATCCAAGAGACCCAGTACTTC
TRBJ2-1,TRBD1,-,TRBV3-1,CASSSDRPYNEQFF,TGTGCCAGCAGCTCGGACAGGCCCTACAATGAGCAGTTCTTC
TRBJ2-7,-,once,TRBV5-4,CASSLDVDEQYF,TGTGCCAGCAGCTTGGATGTGGACGAGCAGTACTTC
TRBJ2-1,-,once,TRBV19,CATKTLSSYNEQFF,TGTGCCACTAAGACTTTGAGCTCCTACAATGAGCAGTTCTTC
TRBJ2-3,TRBD1,-,TRBV2,CATSKTGQGISTDTQYF,TGTGCCACCTCTAAAACAGGACAGGGGATTAGCACAGATACGCAGTATTTT
TRBJ2-7,-,-,TRBV6-5,CASSYQQERYEQYF,TGTGCCAGCAGTTACCAGCAGGAGAGGTACGAGCAGTACTTC
TRBJ2-5,TRBD2,-,TRBV5-4,CASSSTSGIQETQYF,TGTGCCAGCAGCTCGACTAGCGGGATACAAGAGACCCAGTACTTC
TRBJ2-1,-,-,TRBV3-1,CASSQTSLLNEQFF,TGTGCCAGCAGCCAAACTTCCCTACTCAATGAGCAGTTCTTC
TRBJ1-4,-,once,TRBV25-1,CASSNYKDIYF,TGTGCCAGCAGTAATTACAAGGATATTTATTTT
TRBJ1-1,-,-,TRBV20-1,CSARAQGRDEAFF,TGCAGTGCTAGAGCGCAGGGACGCGACGAAGCTTTCTTT
TRBJ1-1,TRBD1,-,TRBV29-1,CSVLNRGAEAFF,TGCAGCGTTTTGAACAGGGGTGCTGAAGCTTTCTTT
TRBJ2-7,TRBD2,-,TRBV3-1,CASSLTNIGLAGAYEQYF,TGTGCCAGCAGCCTGACAAATATCGGACTAGCGGGAGCCTACGAGCAGTACTTC
TRBJ1-2,TRBD1,once,TRBV27,CASSSRGLASGYTF,TGTGCCAGCAGTTCCAGGGGGCTGGCCTCTGGCTACACCTTC
TRBJ2-3,-,-,TRBV2,CASTSNTDTQYF,TGTGCCAGCACCAGTAACACAGATACGCAGTATTTT
TRBJ2-7,-,few,TRBV12-3/TRBV12-4,CASSLSDSYEQYF,TGTGCCAGCAGTCTGTCCGACAGCTACGAGCAGTACTTC
TRBJ1-3,TRBD1,-,TRBV2,CASSLAGQTSGNTIYF,TGTGCCAGCAGTCTGGCGGGACAGACCTCTGGAAACACCATATATTTT
TRBJ2-1,TRBD2,-,TRBV18,CASSPAGLAYHEQFF,TGTGCCAGCTCACCGGCGGGACTAGCGTACCATGAGCAGTTCTTC
TRBJ2-1,-,-,TRBV6-1,CASSEAPSYEQFF,TGTGCCAGCAGTGAAGCGCCTAGCTATGAGCAGTTCTTC